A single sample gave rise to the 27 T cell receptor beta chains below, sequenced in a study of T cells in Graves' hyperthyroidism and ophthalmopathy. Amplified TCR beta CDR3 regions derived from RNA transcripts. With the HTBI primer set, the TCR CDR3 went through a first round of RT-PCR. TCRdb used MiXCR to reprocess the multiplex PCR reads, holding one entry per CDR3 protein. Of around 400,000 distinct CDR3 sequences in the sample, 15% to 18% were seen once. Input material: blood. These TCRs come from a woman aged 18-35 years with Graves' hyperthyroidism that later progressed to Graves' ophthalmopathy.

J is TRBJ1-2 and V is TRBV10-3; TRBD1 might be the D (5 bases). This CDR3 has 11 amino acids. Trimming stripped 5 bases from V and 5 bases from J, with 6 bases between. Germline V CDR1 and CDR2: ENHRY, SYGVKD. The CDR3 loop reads CAISQGYGYTF. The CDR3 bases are TGTGCCATCAGTCAGGGTTATGGCTACACCTTC.

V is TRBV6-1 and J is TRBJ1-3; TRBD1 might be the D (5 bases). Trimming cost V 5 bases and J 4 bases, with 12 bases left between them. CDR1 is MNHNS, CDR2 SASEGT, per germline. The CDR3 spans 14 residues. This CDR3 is CASSLAGWGNTIYF. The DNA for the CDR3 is TGTGCCAGCAGTTTGGCAGGGTGGGGAAACACCATATATTTT.

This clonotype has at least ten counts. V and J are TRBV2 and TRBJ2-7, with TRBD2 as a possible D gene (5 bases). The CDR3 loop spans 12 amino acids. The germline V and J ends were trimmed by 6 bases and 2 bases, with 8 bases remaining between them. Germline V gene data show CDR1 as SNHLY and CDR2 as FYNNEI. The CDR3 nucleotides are TGTGCCAGCAGGGCGAGGGCCTACGAGCAGTACTTC. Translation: CASRARAYEQYF. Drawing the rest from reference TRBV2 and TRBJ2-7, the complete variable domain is EPEVTQTPSHQVTQMGQEVILRCVPISNHLYFYWYRQILGQKVEFLVSFYNNEISEKSEIFDDQFSVERPDGSNFTLKIRSTKLEDSAMYFCASRARAYEQYFGPGTRLTVT.

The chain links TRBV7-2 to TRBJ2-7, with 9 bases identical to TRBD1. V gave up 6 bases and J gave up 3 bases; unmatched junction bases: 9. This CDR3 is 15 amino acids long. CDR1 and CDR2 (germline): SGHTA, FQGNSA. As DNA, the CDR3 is TGTGCCAGCAGGGCCCTGGGACAGGGTCACTACGAGCAGTACTTC. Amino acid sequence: CASRALGQGHYEQYF.

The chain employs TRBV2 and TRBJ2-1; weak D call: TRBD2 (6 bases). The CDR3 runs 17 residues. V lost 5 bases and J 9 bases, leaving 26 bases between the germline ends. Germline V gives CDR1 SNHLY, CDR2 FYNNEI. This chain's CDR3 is CASSLGLHKAPAAEQFF. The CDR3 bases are TGTGCCAGCAGTTTGGGACTGCACAAAGCACCCGCGGCTGAGCAGTTCTTC.

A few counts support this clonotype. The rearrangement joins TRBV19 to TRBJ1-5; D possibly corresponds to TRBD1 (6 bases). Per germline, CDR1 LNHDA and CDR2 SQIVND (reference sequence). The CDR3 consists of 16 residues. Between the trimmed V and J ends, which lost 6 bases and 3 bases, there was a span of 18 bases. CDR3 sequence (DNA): TGTGCCAGTAGCACCTCCGGACAGAACTACAATCAGCCCCAGCATTTT. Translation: CASSTSGQNYNQPQHF.

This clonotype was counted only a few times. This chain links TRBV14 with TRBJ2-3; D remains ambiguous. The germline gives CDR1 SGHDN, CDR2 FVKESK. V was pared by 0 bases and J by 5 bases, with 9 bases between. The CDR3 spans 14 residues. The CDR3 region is CASSQDGVRDTQYF. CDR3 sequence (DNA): TGTGCCAGCAGCCAAGATGGTGTGCGAGATACGCAGTATTTT.

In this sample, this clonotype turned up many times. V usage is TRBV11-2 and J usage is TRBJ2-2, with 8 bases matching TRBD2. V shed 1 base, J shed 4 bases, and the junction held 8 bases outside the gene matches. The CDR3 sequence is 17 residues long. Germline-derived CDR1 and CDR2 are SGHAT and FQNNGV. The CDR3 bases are TGTGCCAGCAGCTTAGTGGGCAGACTAGCGTTCACCGGGGAGCTGTTTTTT. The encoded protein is CASSLVGRLAFTGELFF.

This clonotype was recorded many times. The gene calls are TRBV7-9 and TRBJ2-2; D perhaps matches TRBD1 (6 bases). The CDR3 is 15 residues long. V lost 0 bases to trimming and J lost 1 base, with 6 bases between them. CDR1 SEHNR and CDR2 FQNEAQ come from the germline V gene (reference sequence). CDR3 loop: CASSLAGQNTGELFF. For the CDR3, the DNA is TGTGCCAGCAGCTTAGCGGGACAGAACACCGGGGAGCTGTTTTTT.

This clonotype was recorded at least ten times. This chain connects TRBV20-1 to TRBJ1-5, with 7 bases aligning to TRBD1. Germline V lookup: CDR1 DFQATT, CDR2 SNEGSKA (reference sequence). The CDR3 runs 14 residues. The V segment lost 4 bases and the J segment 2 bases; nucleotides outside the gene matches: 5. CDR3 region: CSAMTGIGNQPQHF. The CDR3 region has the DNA TGCAGTGCTATGACAGGGATAGGCAATCAGCCCCAGCATTTT.

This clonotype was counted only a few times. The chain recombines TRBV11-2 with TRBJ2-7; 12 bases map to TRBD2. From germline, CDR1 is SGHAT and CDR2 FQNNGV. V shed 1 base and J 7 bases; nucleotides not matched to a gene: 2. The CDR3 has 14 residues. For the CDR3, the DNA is TGTGCCAGCAGCTTAGGTGGACTAGCGGGAGAGCAGTACTTC. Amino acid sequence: CASSLGGLAGEQYF.

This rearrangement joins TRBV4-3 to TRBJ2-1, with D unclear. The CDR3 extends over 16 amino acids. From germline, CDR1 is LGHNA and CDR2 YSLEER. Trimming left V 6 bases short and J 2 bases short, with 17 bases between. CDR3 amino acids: CASSPYTQVTYNEQFF. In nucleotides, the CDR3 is TGCGCCAGCAGTCCCTACACACAAGTTACCTACAATGAGCAGTTCTTC.

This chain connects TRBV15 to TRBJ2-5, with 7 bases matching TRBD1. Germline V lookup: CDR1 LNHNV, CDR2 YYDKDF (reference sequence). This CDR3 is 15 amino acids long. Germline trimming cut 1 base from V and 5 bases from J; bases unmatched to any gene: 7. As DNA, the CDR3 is TGTGCCACCAGCAGAGCCCGGCCGGACAGGGAGACCCAGTACTTC. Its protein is CATSRARPDRETQYF. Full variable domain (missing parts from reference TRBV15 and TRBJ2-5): DAMVIQNPRYQVTQFGKPVTLSCSQTLNHNVMYWYQQKSSQAPKLLFHYYDKDFNNEADTPDNFQSRRPNTSFCFLDIRSPGLGDTAMYLCATSRARPDRETQYFGPGTRLLVL.

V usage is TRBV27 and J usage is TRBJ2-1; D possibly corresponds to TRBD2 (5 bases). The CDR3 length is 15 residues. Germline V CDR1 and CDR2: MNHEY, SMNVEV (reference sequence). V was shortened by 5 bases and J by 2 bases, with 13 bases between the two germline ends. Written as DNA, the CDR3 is TGTGCCAGCAGTACCCCTAGGAGGCCCTACAATGAGCAGTTCTTC. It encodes CASSTPRRPYNEQFF.

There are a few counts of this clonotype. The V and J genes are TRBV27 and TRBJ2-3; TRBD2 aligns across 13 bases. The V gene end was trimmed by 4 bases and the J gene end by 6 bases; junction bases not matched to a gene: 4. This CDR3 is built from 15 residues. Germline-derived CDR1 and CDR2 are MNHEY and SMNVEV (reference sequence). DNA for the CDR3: TGTGCCAGCAGTTGGACTAGCGGGAGAGTTGATACGCAGTATTTT. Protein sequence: CASSWTSGRVDTQYF.

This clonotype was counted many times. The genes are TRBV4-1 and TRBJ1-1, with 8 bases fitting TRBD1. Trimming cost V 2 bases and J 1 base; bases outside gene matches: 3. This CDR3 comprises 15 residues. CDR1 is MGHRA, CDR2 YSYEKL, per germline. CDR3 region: CASSQPGTGNTEAFF. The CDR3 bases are TGCGCCAGCAGCCAACCGGGGACAGGGAACACTGAAGCTTTCTTT.

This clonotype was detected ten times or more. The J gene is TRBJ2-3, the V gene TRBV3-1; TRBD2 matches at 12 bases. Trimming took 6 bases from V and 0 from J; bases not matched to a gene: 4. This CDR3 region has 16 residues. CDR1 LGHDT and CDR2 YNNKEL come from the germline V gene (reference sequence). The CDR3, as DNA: TGTGCCAGCAGTCGGACTAGCGGGGATAGCACAGATACGCAGTATTTT. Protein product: CASSRTSGDSTDTQYF.

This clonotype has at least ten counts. DNA for the CDR3: TGTGCCAGCAGTTTAAGAGGGCTGATGAACACTGAAGCTTTCTTT. Protein: CASSLRGLMNTEAFF. V usage is TRBV27 and J usage is TRBJ1-1; D ambiguous. The CDR3 runs to 15 residues. CDR1 is MNHEY and CDR2 is SMNVEV in the germline V gene (reference sequence). V was clipped by 2 bases and J by 0 bases, with 10 bases between them.

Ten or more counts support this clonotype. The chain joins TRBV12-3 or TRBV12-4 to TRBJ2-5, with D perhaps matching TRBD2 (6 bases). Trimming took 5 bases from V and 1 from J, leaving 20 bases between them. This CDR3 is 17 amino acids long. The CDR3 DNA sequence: TGTGCCAGCAGTCTCCTTTTTGGGCGGGACCTCCAAGAGACCCAGTACTTC. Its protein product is CASSLLFGRDLQETQYF.

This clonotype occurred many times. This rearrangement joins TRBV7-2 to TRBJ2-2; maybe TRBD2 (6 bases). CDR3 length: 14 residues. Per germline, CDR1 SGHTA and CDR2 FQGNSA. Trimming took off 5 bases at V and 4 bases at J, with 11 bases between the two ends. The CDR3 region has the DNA TGTGCCAGCAGCCGTGGAGGGGTCACCGGGGAGCTGTTTTTT. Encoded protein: CASSRGGVTGELFF. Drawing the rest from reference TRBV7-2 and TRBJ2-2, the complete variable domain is GAGVSQSPSNKVTEKGKDVELRCDPISGHTALYWYRQSLGQGLEFLIYFQGNSAPDKSGLPSDRFSAERTGGSVSTLTIQRTQQEDSAVYLCASSRGGVTGELFFGEGSRLTVL.

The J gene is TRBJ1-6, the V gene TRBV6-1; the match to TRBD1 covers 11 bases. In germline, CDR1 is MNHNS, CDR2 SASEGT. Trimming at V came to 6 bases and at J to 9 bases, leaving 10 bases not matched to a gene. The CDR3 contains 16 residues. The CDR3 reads CASSRTGGASGSPLHF. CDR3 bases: TGTGCCAGCAGCCGGACAGGGGGCGCATCGGGTTCACCCCTCCACTTT.

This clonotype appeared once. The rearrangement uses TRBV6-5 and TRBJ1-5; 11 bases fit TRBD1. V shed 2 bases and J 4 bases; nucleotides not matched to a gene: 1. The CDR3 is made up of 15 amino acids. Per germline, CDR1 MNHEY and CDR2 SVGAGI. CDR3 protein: CASSYGQGANQPQHF. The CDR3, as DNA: TGTGCCAGCAGTTACGGACAGGGGGCGAATCAGCCCCAGCATTTT.

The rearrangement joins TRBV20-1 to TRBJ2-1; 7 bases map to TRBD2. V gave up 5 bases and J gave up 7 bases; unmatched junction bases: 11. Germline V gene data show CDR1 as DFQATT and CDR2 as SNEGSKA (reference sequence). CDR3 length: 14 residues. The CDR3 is CSAPWGGPGNEQFF. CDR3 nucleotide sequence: TGCAGTGCTCCCTGGGGAGGGCCGGGTAATGAGCAGTTCTTC.

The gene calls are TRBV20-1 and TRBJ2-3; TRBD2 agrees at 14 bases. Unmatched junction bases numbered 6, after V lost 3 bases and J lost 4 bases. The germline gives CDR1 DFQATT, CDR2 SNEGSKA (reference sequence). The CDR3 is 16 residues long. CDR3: CSARTSGRAGADTQYF. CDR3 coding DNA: TGCAGTGCTAGGACTAGCGGGAGGGCCGGGGCAGATACGCAGTATTTT.

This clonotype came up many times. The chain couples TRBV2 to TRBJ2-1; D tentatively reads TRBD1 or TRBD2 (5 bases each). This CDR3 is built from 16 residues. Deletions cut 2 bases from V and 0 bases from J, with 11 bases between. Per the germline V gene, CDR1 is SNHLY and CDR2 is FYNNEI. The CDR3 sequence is CASSEWGGRSYNEQFF. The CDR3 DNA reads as TGTGCCAGCAGTGAATGGGGCGGGCGCTCCTACAATGAGCAGTTCTTC.

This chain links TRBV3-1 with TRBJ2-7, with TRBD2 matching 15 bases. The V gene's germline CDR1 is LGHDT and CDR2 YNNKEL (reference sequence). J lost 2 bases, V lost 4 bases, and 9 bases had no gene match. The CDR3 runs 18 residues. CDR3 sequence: CASSRGLAGGPRAYEQYF. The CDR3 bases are TGTGCCAGCAGCCGTGGACTAGCGGGAGGGCCGAGGGCCTACGAGCAGTACTTC.

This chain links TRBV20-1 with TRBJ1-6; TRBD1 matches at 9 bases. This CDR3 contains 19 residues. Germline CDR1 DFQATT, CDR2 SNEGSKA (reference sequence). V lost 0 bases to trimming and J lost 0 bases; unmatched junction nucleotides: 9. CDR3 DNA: TGCAGTGCTAGAGATCGGTACAGGGGGCTAAGCTCCTATAATTCACCCCTCCACTTT. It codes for CSARDRYRGLSSYNSPLHF.